This TCR beta chain is drawn from a study of glioma-infiltrating T cells. Amplification of TCR alpha and beta CDR3 regions from RNA used iRepertoire nested multiplex PCR. TCRdb reanalysed the multiplex PCR reads using MiXCR and keeps one entry per CDR3 protein. In the table there are under 130,000 distinct CDR3 sequences, around 29% of which are singletons. With respect to this clonotype: Its antigen is undetermined.

Study-level points and caveats: Above-expected tissue-blood divergence occurred in all gliomas, most in low-grade ones. CDR3 overlap between tissue and blood was very small.

Sequenced: glioma tissue, nonneoplastic brain tissue, or PBMCs (not recorded which). This sequence was found in a human donor with low-grade glioma or glioblastoma, undergoing nonglioma brain surgery, or in good health (not recorded which).

CDR3 sequence reads: CASSPGLAGVRDTQYF. The CDR3 DNA sequence: TGTGCCAGCAGCCCCGGACTAGCGGGGGTGCGGGATACGCAGTATTTT. The chain couples TRBV14 to TRBJ2-3; 13 positions match TRBD2. The CDR3 spans 16 residues. Looked up from germline, CDR1 is SGHDN and CDR2 is FVKESK. V lost 4 bases, J lost 6 bases, and 7 bases stayed unmatched.